This paragraph reports one TCR beta chain. Its antigen is not known. The CDR3 length is 11 residues. The germline V gene encodes CDR1 SGDLS and CDR2 YYNGEE. After removal of 4 bases from V and 8 bases from J, the junction contained 2 bases not matched to a gene. These data originate in a study of T cell responses to AZD1222 COVID-19 vaccine. Study overall: Second-dose recipients at about 4 or about 12 weeks were treated as one pooled group. General observations from the study: Baseline antibody screening turned up just a handful of seropositive AZD1222 recipients.

Method: immunoSEQ multiplex PCR; TCRdb's copy keeps in-frame clones and lacks some. The data hold 150,000 to 200,000 clones, with 90% observed a single time. The sequenced sample was peripheral blood, obtained on day 0 of AZD1222 vaccination. The receptor comes from an adult in good health. The chain links TRBV9 to TRBJ1-1; 7 nucleotides match TRBD1. The CDR3 reads CASSRDREAFF. The DNA of the CDR3 is TGTGCCAGCAGCCGGGACAGAGAAGCTTTCTTT.